This T cell receptor (beta chain) is from a study of blood T cell repertoires in COVID-19. Sequenced by immunoSEQ multiplex PCR; TCRdb stores in-frame clones only, minus some. The sample has 30,000 or so clones; 83% are singletons. The CDR3 runs to 13 residues. The germline V and J ends were trimmed by 2 bases and 3 bases, with 8 bases remaining between them. Germline V lookup: CDR1 MNHEY, CDR2 SVGAGI. V and J are TRBV6-5 and TRBJ2-7; the D is unclear. This clonotype was sampled from a man in his forties or fifties with acute or convalescent COVID-19. Specimen: peripheral blood. The CDR3 sequence is CASSYGTVYEQYF. As DNA, the CDR3 is TGTGCCAGCAGTTACGGCACAGTCTACGAGCAGTACTTC.